Below, 24 T cell receptor beta chains from the same sample are listed, as sequenced in a study of T cell changes during pregnancy in multiple sclerosis (dated by TCRdb to between 2018 and 2021). The library was made by the immunoSEQ multiplex PCR assay. TCRdb mirrors the immuneACCESS table, restricted to in-frame sequences. Some clones are absent from its copies; in checked studies, under half trace to an unresolved V gene, and the reason for the others is unknown. This sample lists 98,000 or so clones; 80% to 95% were detected once. The leading ten clones occupy 0.99% of the sample. Material: peripheral blood, obtained after pregnancy. These TCRs come from a female donor with multiple sclerosis, enrolled in a pregnancy study.

The rearrangement links TRBV28 to TRBJ1-1, with 7 bases that match TRBD1. Germline V CDR1 and CDR2: MDHEN, SYDVKM. The CDR3 runs to 13 residues. With 11 bases clipped from V and 0 bases from J, the junction kept 6 bases outside the gene matches. This chain's CDR3 is CALQGQMNTEAFF. The CDR3 DNA reads as TGTGCCCTTCAGGGACAGATGAACACTGAAGCTTTCTTT.

The J gene is TRBJ2-7, the V gene TRBV9, with a possible D match to TRBD2 (6 bases). Germline V gives CDR1 SGDLS, CDR2 YYNGEE. V shed 0 bases and J shed 7 bases, with 8 bases lying between them. The CDR3 is made up of 12 amino acids. The CDR3 DNA reads as TGTGCCAGCAGCGTAGCGGCGGGGGAGCAGTACTTC. As protein: CASSVAAGEQYF. Full variable domain (rest looked up from reference TRBV9 and TRBJ2-7): DSGVTQTPKHLITATGQRVTLRCSPRSGDLSVYWYQQSLDQGLQFLIQYYNGEERAKGNILERFSAQQFPDLHSELNLSSLELGDSALYFCASSVAAGEQYFGPGTRLTVT.

The rearrangement joins TRBV29-1 to TRBJ2-3; D is perhaps TRBD1 (5 bases). Germline CDR1 SQVTM, CDR2 ANQGSEA. This CDR3 has 11 residues. Trimming removed 5 bases at V and 6 bases at J, with 9 bases between. DNA for the CDR3: TGCAGCGTTTGGCAGGGTGATACGCAGTATTTT. Residues: CSVWQGDTQYF.

V is TRBV7-2 and J is TRBJ2-1, with D perhaps TRBD1 (5 bases). The CDR3 runs 15 residues. V was trimmed by 2 bases and J by 7 bases, leaving 15 bases between them. Per the germline V gene, CDR1 is SGHTA and CDR2 is FQGNSA. The CDR3 spells CASSLQGHLGNEQFF. In nucleotides, the CDR3 is TGTGCCAGCAGCTTACAGGGCCACCTGGGGAATGAGCAGTTCTTC. Variable domain in full (rest from reference TRBV7-2 and TRBJ2-1): GAGVSQSPSNKVTEKGKDVELRCDPISGHTALYWYRQSLGQGLEFLIYFQGNSAPDKSGLPSDRFSAERTGGSVSTLTIQRTQQEDSAVYLCASSLQGHLGNEQFFGPGTRLTVL.

The V call is TRBV5-1, the J call TRBJ2-1, with D possibly TRBD2 on 6 matching bases. CDR1 is SGHRS and CDR2 is YFSETQ in the germline V gene. V was pared by 0 bases and J by 8 bases, with 12 bases between. This CDR3 is 14 amino acids long. CDR3 amino acids: CASSLGGGDHEQFF. In nucleotides, the CDR3 is TGCGCCAGCAGCTTGGGGGGCGGGGACCATGAGCAGTTCTTC.

V usage is TRBV19 and J usage is TRBJ2-7; D is uncertain. The germline V gene has CDR1 LNHDA and CDR2 SQIVND (reference sequence). The V and J ends lost 5 bases and 3 bases respectively, with 5 bases between them. The CDR3 sequence is 11 residues long. The CDR3 DNA reads as TGTGCCAGTAGTTCCTTCTACGAGCAGTACTTC. Its protein product is CASSSFYEQYF.

The chain employs TRBV11-3 and TRBJ2-1; D is uncertain. Per germline, CDR1 SGHNT and CDR2 YENEEA. Trimming stripped 1 base from V and 7 bases from J, with 5 bases between. The CDR3 consists of 12 residues. The CDR3 is CASSLVYNEQFF. The CDR3 coding sequence is TGTGCCAGCAGCTTAGTCTATAATGAGCAGTTCTTC.

V gene TRBV7-8 combines with J gene TRBJ2-1; 7 bases align to TRBD2. The CDR3 has 15 residues. Unmatched junction bases numbered 11, after V lost 4 bases and J lost 8 bases. Germline V lookup: CDR1 SGHVS, CDR2 FQNEAQ. The chain's CDR3 is CASSSTGTTTDEQFF. The CDR3 coding sequence is TGTGCCAGCAGCTCGACCGGGACTACCACGGATGAGCAGTTCTTC. Complete variable domain (other parts from reference TRBV7-8 and TRBJ2-1): GAGVSQSPRYKVAKRGQDVALRCDPISGHVSLFWYQQALGQGPEFLTYFQNEAQLDKSGLPSDRFFAERPEGSVSTLKIQRTQQEDSAVYLCASSSTGTTTDEQFFGPGTRLTVL.

CDR3 sequence (DNA): TGTGCCAGTAGTGCCAGGGGGGTTCAGCCCCAGCATTTT. It specifies CASSARGVQPQHF. The chain recombines TRBV19 with TRBJ1-5, with 7 nucleotides matching TRBD1. The germline CDR1 and CDR2 sequences are LNHDA and SQIVND (reference sequence). V shed 5 bases, J shed 6 bases, and the junction held 4 bases outside the gene matches. The CDR3 has 13 amino acids.

The chain links TRBV4-1 to TRBJ2-4, with 10 bases matching TRBD2. The CDR3 extends over 19 amino acids. Germline CDR1 reads MGHRA; CDR2 reads YSYEKL. J was trimmed by 2 bases and V by 0 bases; bases with no gene match: 10. The CDR3: CASSQESSGSSGTKNIQYF. CDR3 nucleotide sequence: TGCGCCAGCAGCCAAGAGTCTAGCGGGAGTAGTGGGACCAAAAACATTCAGTACTTC.

J is TRBJ2-7 and V is TRBV7-2; 7 bases match TRBD1. Trimming removed 4 bases from V and 4 bases from J; junction bases left unmatched: 7. Germline V gene sequence: CDR1 SGHTA, CDR2 FQGNSA. The CDR3 contains 14 residues. CDR3 region: CASSYRQGPYEQYF. CDR3 coding DNA: TGTGCCAGCAGCTACAGACAGGGACCTTACGAGCAGTACTTC.

In its sample, this clone was seen once. This rearrangement joins TRBV19 to TRBJ2-7; the match to TRBD1 covers 10 bases. Germline V CDR1 and CDR2: LNHDA, SQIVND (reference sequence). V trimming: 4 bases; J trimming: 5 bases; junction bases outside the gene matches: 5. CDR3 length equals 14 residues. In DNA, the CDR3 is TGTGCCAGTAGTACCCCGGGACAGGGGCACGAGCAGTACTTC. Translation: CASSTPGQGHEQYF.

The chain combines TRBV5-1 with TRBJ1-2; TRBD1 agrees at 9 bases. After removal of 1 base from V and 8 bases from J, the junction contained 6 bases not matched to a gene. Looked up from germline, CDR1 is SGHRS and CDR2 is YFSETQ. This CDR3 spans 14 amino acids. CDR3 sequence: CASSLTGQGLGYTF. The CDR3 bases are TGCGCCAGCAGCTTGACGGGACAGGGTCTAGGCTACACCTTC.

The V call is TRBV2, the J call TRBJ1-1, with D possibly matching TRBD1 (5 bases). Germline V gives CDR1 SNHLY, CDR2 FYNNEI. Trimming took 4 bases from V and 8 from J, leaving 14 bases between them. This CDR3 comprises 13 residues. CDR3 DNA sequence: TGTGCCAGCAGTGGGGAGGGGACGGCGGAAGCTTTCTTT. It translates to CASSGEGTAEAFF.

The V call is TRBV25-1, the J call TRBJ2-1; D not certain. Trimming left V 4 bases short and J 9 bases short, with 16 bases between. Germline values: CDR1 MGHDK, CDR2 SYGVNS. The CDR3 length is 14 residues. CDR3 region: CASSVKLPACEQFF. The DNA of the CDR3 is TGTGCCAGCAGTGTGAAACTACCGGCGTGTGAGCAGTTCTTC.

In the case of this clone: Other DNA sequences of this sample code for an identical CDR3. This chain uses TRBV28 with TRBJ2-7; possibly TRBD2 for D (6 bases). CDR3 length equals 13 residues. V dropped 3 bases and J dropped 0 bases, with 6 bases sitting between them. Per germline, CDR1 MDHEN and CDR2 SYDVKM. CDR3 sequence: CASSFGGSYEQYF. DNA for the CDR3: TGTGCCAGCAGTTTCGGGGGCTCCTACGAGCAGTACTTC.

The gene calls are TRBV28 and TRBJ2-5, with 7 bases matching TRBD1. CDR1 and CDR2 from the germline V gene are MDHEN and SYDVKM. The CDR3 runs 15 residues. With 7 bases clipped from V and 3 bases from J, the junction kept 11 bases outside the gene matches. CDR3 in amino acids: CASIFSVQGEETQYF. CDR3 DNA sequence: TGTGCCAGCATCTTTTCGGTCCAGGGGGAAGAGACCCAGTACTTC.

This chain connects TRBV4-2 to TRBJ2-2; D gene ambiguous. Germline-derived CDR1 and CDR2 are LGHNA and YNFKEQ. The CDR3 contains 13 residues. V lost 4 bases and J 4 bases, leaving 7 bases between the germline ends. The chain's CDR3 is CASSPVPTGELFF. CDR3 nucleotides: TGTGCCAGCAGCCCCGTTCCCACCGGGGAGCTGTTTTTT.

The J gene is TRBJ1-1, the V gene TRBV19; 7 bases map to TRBD1. With 2 bases clipped from V and 0 bases from J, the junction kept 6 bases outside the gene matches. CDR1 is LNHDA, CDR2 SQIVND, per germline (reference sequence). The CDR3 contains 16 residues. The CDR3 bases are TGTGCCAGTAGTATAAGGGGGACAGCCCTGAACACTGAAGCTTTCTTT. Translating gives CASSIRGTALNTEAFF.

The rearrangement links TRBV27 to TRBJ1-4; no firm D call. The CDR3 extends over 15 amino acids. V lost 5 bases, J lost 5 bases, and 15 bases lay in between. Germline CDR1 MNHEY, CDR2 SMNVEV (reference sequence). DNA for the CDR3: TGTGCCAGCAGTCCTAAGACCCCCGGGAATGAAAAACTGTTTTTT. Translated: CASSPKTPGNEKLFF.

The rearrangement uses TRBV30 and TRBJ1-2, with TRBD1 matching 12 bases. V lost 1 base and J lost 5; bases outside the gene matches: 5. Germline V gene lookup returns CDR1 GTSNPN and CDR2 SVGIG (reference sequence). This CDR3 is built from 15 residues. The CDR3 DNA reads as TGTGCCTGGAGTGGCCGGGACAGGGGGCTTTATGGCTACACCTTC. Its translation: CAWSGRDRGLYGYTF.

This chain connects TRBV27 to TRBJ1-5, with D perhaps matching TRBD1 (6 bases). V was shortened by 3 bases and J by 2 bases, with 8 bases between the two germline ends. The CDR3 extends over 14 amino acids. CDR1 and CDR2 (germline): MNHEY, SMNVEV (reference sequence). This CDR3 is CASSFRGGNQPQHF. CDR3 DNA: TGTGCCAGCAGTTTCAGGGGCGGCAATCAGCCCCAGCATTTT.

This chain connects TRBV5-6 to TRBJ2-7, with D possibly TRBD1 on 6 matching bases. The CDR3 loop spans 14 amino acids. The V gene's germline CDR1 is SGHDT and CDR2 YYEEEE. V was clipped by 2 bases and J by 7 bases, with 16 bases between them. This CDR3 is CASSLNTGIREQYF. Written as DNA, the CDR3 is TGTGCCAGCAGCTTAAACACAGGGATCCGGGAGCAGTACTTC.

J is TRBJ2-7 and V is TRBV21-1; the table's D call, TRBD2, was not checked against the DNA. TRBV21-1 is marked as a pseudogene. There are 14 residues in the CDR3. The CDR3 nucleotides are TGTGCCAGCAGCACCCGACTAGCGGGAGACGAGCAGTACTTC. The encoded protein is CASSTRLAGDEQYF.